The next 13 T cell receptor beta chains were all read from a single sample in a study of T cell clonality in common variable immunodeficiency. Study outcomes and limitations: In common variable immunodeficiency, TCR beta chains reportedly carried fewer deletions and N-nucleotide insertions.

Which antigens these TCRs recognize remains unknown. TCRdb's table, derived via immunoSEQ multiplex PCR, lists solely in-frame clones and lacks some. The data list fewer than 20,000 clones, none observed once; roughly 14% falls to the top ten. Sequencing used peripheral blood mononuclear cells. The receptors were sampled from a human donor with common variable immunodeficiency.

As concerns this clone: The DNA ends 3 residues before the CDR3 does, and the rest of the CDR3 is filled in from the germline J gene. V gene TRBV2 combines with J gene TRBJ2-5; 10 positions agree with TRBD2. There are 16 residues in the CDR3. Germline CDR1 reads SNHLY; CDR2 reads FYNNEI. The junction had 11 bases not matched to a gene; V was cut back by 5 bases and J by 5 bases. Here the CDR3 reads CASSFLSGGAGETQYF. CDR3 bases read: TGTGCCAGCAGTTTCCTCAGCGGGGGGGCGGGGGAGACC. Based on the CDR3 plus reference TRBV2 and TRBJ2-5, the full variable domain is EPEVTQTPSHQVTQMGQEVILRCVPISNHLYFYWYRQILGQKVEFLVSFYNNEISEKSEIFDDQFSVERPDGSNFTLKIRSTKLEDSAMYFCASSFLSGGAGETQYFGPGTRLLVL.

This clone was counted at least ten times. The CDR3 extends 3 residues past the end of the read, so its final part is completed from the germline J gene. This rearrangement joins TRBV5-1 to TRBJ1-1; possible D gene TRBD1, 6 bases. The CDR3 extends over 12 amino acids. The germline V gene has CDR1 SGHRS and CDR2 YFSETQ. Deletions cut 6 bases from V and 4 bases from J, with 10 bases between. The CDR3 sequence: CASTGQTTEAFF. Incomplete CDR3 DNA: TGCGCCAGCACGGGACAAACCACTGAA.

This clone was counted between two and nine times. The DNA ends 3 residues before the CDR3 does, and the rest of the CDR3 is filled in from the germline J gene. The chain combines TRBV18 with TRBJ2-2; TRBD2 matches at 11 bases. The trim removed 6 bases at V and 4 bases at J, leaving 7 bases unmatched. The CDR3 has 16 residues. Germline V gene data show CDR1 as KGHSH and CDR2 as LQKENI. This chain's CDR3 is CASSATSGTGTGELFF. The DNA read from the CDR3 is TGTGCCAGCTCGGCGACTAGCGGGACCGGCACCGGGGAG.

This clone was counted at least ten times. The read ends 3 residues before the CDR3 terminus; that terminus is restored from the germline J gene. V and J are TRBV18 and TRBJ2-7, with D possibly TRBD1 on 7 matching bases. The CDR3 is 15 amino acids. Between the trimmed V and J ends, which lost 4 bases and 5 bases, there was a span of 18 bases. Germline loops: CDR1 KGHSH, CDR2 LQKENI. Partial CDR3 DNA: TGTGCCAGCTCACGCCAGGGGGGCCCCATGGACGAG. Translation gives CASSRQGGPMDE. The full CDR3 protein is CASSRQGGPMDEQYF.

Partial CDR3 DNA: TGCGCCAGCAGCTTGACTGCATCGACAAAACAAGAGACC. It yields the protein CASSLTASTKQET. The full CDR3 is CASSLTASTKQETQYF. V is TRBV5-1 and J is TRBJ2-5; no clear D gene. The sequence runs out 3 residues before the end of the CDR3; the remainder is reconstructed from the germline J gene. Germline V lookup: CDR1 SGHRS, CDR2 YFSETQ. Trimming removed 1 base at V and 2 bases at J, with 15 bases between. This CDR3 is built from 16 residues.

Concerning this clone itself: The read ends 3 residues shy of where the CDR3 ends; the end is completed using the germline J gene. V and J are TRBV2 and TRBJ2-1; D gene ambiguous. The germline V gene encodes CDR1 SNHLY and CDR2 FYNNEI. The ends were cut back, 4 bases at V and 0 bases at J, with 7 bases in the middle. The CDR3 sequence is 14 residues long. CDR3 region: CASSGLGSYNEQFF. Partial CDR3 DNA: TGTGCCAGCAGTGGACTGGGCTCCTACAATGAG. The full variable domain, completed using reference TRBV2 and TRBJ2-1, is EPEVTQTPSHQVTQMGQEVILRCVPISNHLYFYWYRQILGQKVEFLVSFYNNEISEKSEIFDDQFSVERPDGSNFTLKIRSTKLEDSAMYFCASSGLGSYNEQFFGPGTRLTVL.

Turning to this clone: From the germline J gene comes the end of the CDR3, since the read stops 3 residues before it. The chain uses TRBV2 and TRBJ2-7; 12 nucleotides align to TRBD2. Germline V gene data show CDR1 as SNHLY and CDR2 as FYNNEI. V was clipped by 8 bases and J by 4 bases; unmatched bases: 9. The CDR3 extends over 15 amino acids. The DNA read from the CDR3 is TGTGCCAGCCTTGGACTAGCGGGGATTCTTTACGAG. Protein sequence: CASLGLAGILYE. The full-length CDR3 reads as CASLGLAGILYEQYF.

As for this clone: The missing CDR3 end, 3 residues past where the read stops, is filled in from the germline J gene. V is TRBV7-2 and J is TRBJ2-3, with a weak D call TRBD2 (6 bases). In germline, CDR1 is SGHTA, CDR2 FQGNSA. CDR3 length equals 15 residues. V lost 4 bases, J lost 0 bases, and 11 bases lay in between. The CDR3 spells CASSSLADSTDTQYF. The DNA read from the CDR3 is TGTGCCAGCAGCTCCTTAGCGGATAGCACAGATACG. Variable domain in full (rest from reference TRBV7-2 and TRBJ2-3): GAGVSQSPSNKVTEKGKDVELRCDPISGHTALYWYRQSLGQGLEFLIYFQGNSAPDKSGLPSDRFSAERTGGSVSTLTIQRTQQEDSAVYLCASSSLADSTDTQYFGPGTRLTVL.

This clone was detected ten times or more. The read is 3 residues too short to cover the CDR3 end, so that end is filled in from the germline J gene. The V and J genes are TRBV7-2 and TRBJ2-1, with 9 bases lining up with TRBD1. Germline V lookup: CDR1 SGHTA, CDR2 FQGNSA. V shed 1 base and J 7 bases; nucleotides not matched to a gene: 2. The CDR3 length is 14 residues. CDR3 sequence: CASSLVTGGNEQFF. The sequenced CDR3 bases are TGTGCCAGCAGCTTAGTGACAGGGGGAAATGAG.

This clone was detected ten times or more. The read gets to within 3 residues of the CDR3 end, and the germline J gene fills in the rest. This chain links TRBV7-9 with TRBJ2-1, with D perhaps TRBD2 (6 bases). This CDR3 comprises 12 residues. CDR1 SEHNR and CDR2 FQNEAQ come from the germline V gene (reference sequence). V was trimmed by 1 base and J by 8 bases, leaving 6 bases between them. Partial CDR3 DNA: TGTGCCAGCAGCTTAGGCGGGGATGAG. Translated: CASSLGGDE. The whole CDR3 protein is CASSLGGDEQFF.

About this clone: The CDR3 is cut off 3 residues early in the read; its end comes from the germline J gene. This sequence joins TRBV18 and TRBJ1-4, with 9 bases aligning to TRBD1. V was pared by 5 bases and J by 6 bases, with 4 bases of the junction left unmatched. The CDR3 is 14 amino acids. Germline-derived CDR1 and CDR2 are KGHSH and LQKENI. The CDR3 DNA, read in part, is TGTGCCAGCTCATGGACAGGGGTGGATGAAAAA. Translation: CASSWTGVDEK. The entire CDR3 protein reads CASSWTGVDEKLFF.

This clone was observed many times. The sequence runs out 3 residues before the end of the CDR3; the remainder is reconstructed from the germline J gene. The chain employs TRBV19 and TRBJ2-3, with D uncertain. V was clipped by 6 bases and J by 0 bases, with 10 bases between them. Germline values: CDR1 LNHDA, CDR2 SQIVND (reference sequence). The CDR3 runs to 14 residues. The CDR3 sequence is CASRAQRSTDTQYF. The DNA read from the CDR3 is TGTGCCAGTAGGGCACAGAGGAGCACAGATACG.

This clone was detected ten times or more. From the germline J gene comes the end of the CDR3, since the read stops 3 residues before it. V gene TRBV7-2 combines with J gene TRBJ2-3; D unclear. The CDR3 has 14 amino acids. V lost 5 bases, J lost 1 base, and 10 bases lay in between. Germline V CDR1 and CDR2: SGHTA, FQGNSA. The part of the CDR3 DNA that was read is TGTGCCAGCAGCCGCAGGAGTGGCACAGATACG. Translating it yields CASSRRSGTDT. The whole CDR3 protein reads CASSRRSGTDTQYF.